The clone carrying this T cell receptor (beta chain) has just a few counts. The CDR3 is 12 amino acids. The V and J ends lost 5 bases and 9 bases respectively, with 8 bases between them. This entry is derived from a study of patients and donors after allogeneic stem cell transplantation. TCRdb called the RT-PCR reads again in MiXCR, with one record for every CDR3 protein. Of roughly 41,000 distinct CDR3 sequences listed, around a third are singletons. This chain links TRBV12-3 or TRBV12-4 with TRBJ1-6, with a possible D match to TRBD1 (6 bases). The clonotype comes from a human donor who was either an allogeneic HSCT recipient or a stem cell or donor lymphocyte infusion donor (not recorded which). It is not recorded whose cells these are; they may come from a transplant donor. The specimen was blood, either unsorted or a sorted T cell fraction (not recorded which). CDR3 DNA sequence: TGTGCCAGCAGTCAAGGGGGTTCACCCCTCCACTTT. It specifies CASSQGGSPLHF.